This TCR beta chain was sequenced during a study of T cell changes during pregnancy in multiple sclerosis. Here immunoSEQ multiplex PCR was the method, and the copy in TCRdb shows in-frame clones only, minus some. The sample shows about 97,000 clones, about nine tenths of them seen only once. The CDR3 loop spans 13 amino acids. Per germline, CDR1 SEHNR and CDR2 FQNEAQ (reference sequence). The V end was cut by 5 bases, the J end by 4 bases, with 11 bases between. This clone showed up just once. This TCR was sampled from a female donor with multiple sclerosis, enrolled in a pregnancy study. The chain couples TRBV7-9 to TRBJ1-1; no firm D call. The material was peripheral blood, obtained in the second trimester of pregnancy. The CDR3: CASSRLEVTEAFF. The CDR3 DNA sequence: TGTGCCAGCAGCCGCCTGGAGGTCACTGAAGCTTTCTTT.